This TCR beta chain was identified during a study of blood T cell repertoires in COVID-19. Germline V CDR1 and CDR2: KGHSH, LQKENI. The V gene lost 8 bases and the J gene lost 0 bases, with 12 bases spanning the gap. The CDR3 sequence is 14 residues long. Assay used: immunoSEQ multiplex PCR; TCRdb lists only in-frame clones, some missing. The sample has some 180,000 clones, more than 80% seen once. The sequenced material came from peripheral blood. The clonotype comes from a woman aged 55-69 years with acute or convalescent COVID-19. This chain connects TRBV18 to TRBJ2-3; D is possibly TRBD2 (5 bases). The CDR3 coding sequence is TGTGCCAGCACCACTAGTGCTAGCACAGATACGCAGTATTTT. Residues: CASTTSASTDTQYF.